The clone carrying this T cell receptor beta chain was picked up a small number of times. V lost 4 bases and J 6 bases, leaving 10 bases between the germline ends. This CDR3 has 12 amino acids. Germline V gene lookup returns CDR1 SQVTM and CDR2 ANQGSEA. This entry belongs to a study of blood T cells in healthy people across ages. Each donor was a healthy Caucasian individual from Russia, aged roughly 6 to 90. Combining a sample-barcoded 5' primer with a J-beta primer mix, a second PCR ran for 7 to 11 cycles. TCRdb passed the 5' RACE reads through MiXCR, listing each CDR3 protein once. The table lists under 800,000 distinct CDR3 sequences, approximately 39% of them singletons.

The sequence was obtained from a woman aged 55 to 70 in good health. The sequenced sample was blood. The chain uses TRBV29-1 and TRBJ2-1; D gene unclear. The CDR3 reads CSVGIGFNEQFF. The CDR3, as DNA: TGCAGCGTTGGTATAGGGTTCAATGAGCAGTTCTTC.